One T cell receptor beta chain is described in this entry. What it binds is not known. Generated by immunoSEQ multiplex PCR, the TCRdb table keeps only in-frame clones and is missing some. The sample records 2 million to 2.5 million clones, 95% being singletons. The data stem from a study of shared clonotypes between healthy human individuals. Whole-study results and caveats: Naive subsets, compared against memory subsets, generally had larger estimated richness values. Clonotypes shared by all four sorted-subset donors had higher generation probabilities than non-shared clonotypes.

Splitting of CD4+ cells produced CD45RA+ naive and CD45RA-negative memory subsets. The CDR3 is 12 residues long. Germline lookup yields CDR1 SGHTA and CDR2 FQGTGA. V lost 5 bases to trimming and J lost 14 bases; unmatched junction nucleotides: 7. Sequences were obtained from naive CD4+ T cells sorted from blood. Subset given: CD45RA+ positively selected. V and J are TRBV7-3 and TRBJ2-2; 8 bases are shared with TRBD1. This receptor was taken from a man aged 18 to 30 in good health. The CDR3 DNA is TGTGCCAGCAGCACCCGGACAGGGAACCTGTTTTTT. Protein: CASSTRTGNLFF.